This TCR beta chain was recorded in a study of T cells in Graves' hyperthyroidism and ophthalmopathy. Study results and caveats: Ophthalmopathy and stable hyperthyroidism were separated by a 13 V-J model. Among clonotypes expanded in thyroid above 0.001, most were also found in blood.

The CDR3 is made up of 14 amino acids. Germline assignment: CDR1 MNHNS and CDR2 SASEGT. V was cut by 3 bases and J by 1 base, with 7 bases left in between. With respect to this clonotype: Its specificity is unknown.

Amplification targeted TCR beta CDR3 regions from RNA transcripts. HTBI primers drove first-round RT-PCR of the TCR CDR3. TCRdb called the multiplex PCR reads again in MiXCR, with one record for every CDR3 protein. The sample has some 700,000 distinct CDR3 sequences; around 16% are singletons. In patients aged 18 to 65, hyperthyroidism was newly diagnosed, with duration under 2 months. Fresh peripheral blood, around 9.2 ml of it, supplied the PBMCs. The origin of this receptor is a man aged 45-60 years with Graves' hyperthyroidism. The V gene is TRBV6-1, the J gene TRBJ1-5; D uncertain. Sequenced sample: blood. The CDR3 DNA reads as TGTGCCAGCAGTGAGACGTTAAGCAATCAGCCCCAGCATTTT. Translating it yields CASSETLSNQPQHF.